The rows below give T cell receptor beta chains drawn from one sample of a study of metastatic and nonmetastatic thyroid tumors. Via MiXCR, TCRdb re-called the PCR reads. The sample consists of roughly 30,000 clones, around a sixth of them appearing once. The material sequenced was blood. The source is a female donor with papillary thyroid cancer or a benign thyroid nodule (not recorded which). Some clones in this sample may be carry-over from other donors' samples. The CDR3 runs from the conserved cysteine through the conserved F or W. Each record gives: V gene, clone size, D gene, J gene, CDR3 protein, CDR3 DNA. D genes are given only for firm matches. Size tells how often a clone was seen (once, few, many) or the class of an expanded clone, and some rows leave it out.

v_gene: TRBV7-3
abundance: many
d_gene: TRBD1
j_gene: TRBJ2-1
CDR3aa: CASSLGQANNEQFF
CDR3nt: TGTGCCAGCAGCTTAGGACAGGCGAACAATGAGCAGTTCTTC

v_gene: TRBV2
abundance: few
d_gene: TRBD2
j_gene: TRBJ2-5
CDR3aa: CASSVSGRGETKYF
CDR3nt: TGTGCCAGCAGTGTCAGCGGGAGGGGAGAGACCAAGTACTTC

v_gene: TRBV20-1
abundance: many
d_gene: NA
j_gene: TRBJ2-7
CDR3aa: CSAGERPYEQYF
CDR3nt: TGCAGTGCTGGGGAAAGGCCCTACGAGCAGTACTTC

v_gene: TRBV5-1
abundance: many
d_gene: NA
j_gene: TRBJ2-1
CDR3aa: CASSLAAGSTYNEQFF
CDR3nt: TGCGCCAGCAGCTTGGCGGCAGGGTCGACATACAATGAGCAGTTCTTC

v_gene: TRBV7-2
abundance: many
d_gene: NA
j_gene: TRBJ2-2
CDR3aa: CASRSGTGMIAGDGELFF
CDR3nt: TGTGCCAGCAGATCCGGGACAGGGATGATAGCGGGAGACGGGGAGCTGTTTTTT

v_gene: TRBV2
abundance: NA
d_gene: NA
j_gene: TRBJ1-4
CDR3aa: CASSDGVTTDEKLFF
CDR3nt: TGTGCCAGCAGTGACGGCGTTACAACGGATGAAAAACTGTTTTTT

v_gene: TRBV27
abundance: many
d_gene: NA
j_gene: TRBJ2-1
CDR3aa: CASSLGQYNEQFF
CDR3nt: TGTGCCAGCAGTTTAGGTCAATACAATGAGCAGTTCTTC

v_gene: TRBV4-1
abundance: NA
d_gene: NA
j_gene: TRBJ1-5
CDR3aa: CASSQVGGIQPQHF
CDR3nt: TGCGCCAGCAGCCAAGTGGGAGGGATTCAGCCCCAGCATTTT

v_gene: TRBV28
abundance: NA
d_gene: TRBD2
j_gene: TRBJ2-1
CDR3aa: CASSSGTSADNEQFF
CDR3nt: TGTGCCAGCAGTTCCGGGACTAGCGCCGACAATGAGCAGTTCTTC

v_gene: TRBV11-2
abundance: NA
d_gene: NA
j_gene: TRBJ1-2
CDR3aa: CASSLARRTQGYTF
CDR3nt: TGTGCCAGCAGCTTAGCCAGGCGGACGCAAGGCTACACCTTC

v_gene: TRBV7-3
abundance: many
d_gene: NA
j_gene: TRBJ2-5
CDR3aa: CASSLRVDQETQYF
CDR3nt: TGTGCCAGCAGCTTAAGGGTGGATCAAGAGACCCAGTACTTC

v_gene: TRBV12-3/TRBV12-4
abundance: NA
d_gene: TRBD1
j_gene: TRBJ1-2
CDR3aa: CASSPGGVIYGYTF
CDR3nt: TGTGCAAGCAGTCCAGGGGGCGTAATCTATGGCTACACCTTC

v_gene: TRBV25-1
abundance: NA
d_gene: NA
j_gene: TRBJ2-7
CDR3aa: CASSEMVGASYEQYF
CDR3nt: TGTGCCAGCAGTGAAATGGTAGGGGCTTCCTACGAGCAGTACTTC

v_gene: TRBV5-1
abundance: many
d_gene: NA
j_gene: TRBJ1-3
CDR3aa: CASSLGNTGGGNTIYF
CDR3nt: TGCGCCAGCAGCTTGGGTAACACCGGGGGCGGAAACACCATATATTTT

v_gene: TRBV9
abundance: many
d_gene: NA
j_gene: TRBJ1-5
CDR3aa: CASSASGEVGSNQPQHF
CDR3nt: TGTGCCAGCAGCGCCAGCGGGGAAGTAGGTAGCAATCAGCCCCAGCATTTT

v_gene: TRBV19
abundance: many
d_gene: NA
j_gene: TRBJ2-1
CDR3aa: CASSRSGSSYNEQFF
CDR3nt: TGTGCCAGTAGTAGGTCAGGGAGCTCCTACAATGAGCAGTTCTTC

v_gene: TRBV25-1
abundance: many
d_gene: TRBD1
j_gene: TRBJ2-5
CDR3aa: CASSVSDRVARTQYF
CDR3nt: TGTGCCAGCAGTGTCTCGGACAGGGTCGCACGGACCCAGTACTTC

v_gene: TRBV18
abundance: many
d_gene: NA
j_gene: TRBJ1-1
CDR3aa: CASSPAGTNTEAFF
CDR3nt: TGTGCCAGCTCACCAGCAGGGACCAACACTGAAGCTTTCTTT

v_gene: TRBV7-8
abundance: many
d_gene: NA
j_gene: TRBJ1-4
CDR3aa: CASSSGDTSNEKLFF
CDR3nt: TGTGCCAGCAGCTCCGGGGATACCAGTAATGAAAAACTGTTTTTT

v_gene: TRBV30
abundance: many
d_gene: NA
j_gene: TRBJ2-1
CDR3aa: CAWTREHNEQFF
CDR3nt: TGTGCCTGGACCAGGGAGCACAATGAGCAGTTCTTC

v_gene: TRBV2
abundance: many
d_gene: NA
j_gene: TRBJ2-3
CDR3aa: CASSLTILITDTQYF
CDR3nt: TGTGCCAGCAGTTTAACTATACTCATAACAGATACGCAGTATTTT

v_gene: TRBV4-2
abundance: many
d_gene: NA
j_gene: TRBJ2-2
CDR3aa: CASSQDGSRETGELFF
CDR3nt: TGTGCCAGCAGCCAAGATGGCTCACGGGAGACCGGGGAGCTGTTTTTT

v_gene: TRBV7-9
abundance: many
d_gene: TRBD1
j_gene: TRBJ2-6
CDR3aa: CASSLTGETNVLTF
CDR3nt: TGTGCCAGCAGCTTGACAGGGGAAACCAACGTCCTGACTTTC

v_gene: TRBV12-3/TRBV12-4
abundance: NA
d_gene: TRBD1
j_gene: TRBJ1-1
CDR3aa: CASSKTRQGAEAFF
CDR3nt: TGTGCCAGCAGCAAAACGAGACAGGGCGCTGAAGCTTTCTTT

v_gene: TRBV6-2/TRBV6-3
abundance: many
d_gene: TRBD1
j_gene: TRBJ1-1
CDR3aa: CASSYSGQGTEAFF
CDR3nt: TGTGCCAGCAGTTACTCAGGACAGGGCACTGAAGCTTTCTTT

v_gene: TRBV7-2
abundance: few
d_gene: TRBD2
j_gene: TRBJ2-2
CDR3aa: CASSLKAGGPGELFF
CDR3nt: TGTGCCAGCAGCTTAAAGGCGGGAGGGCCCGGGGAGCTGTTTTTT

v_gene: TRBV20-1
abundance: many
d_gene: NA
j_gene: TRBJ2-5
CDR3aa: CSARAAQETQYF
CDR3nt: TGCAGTGCACGTGCCGCCCAAGAGACCCAGTACTTC

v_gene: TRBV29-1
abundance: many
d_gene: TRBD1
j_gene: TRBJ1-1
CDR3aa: CSVSTGVTEAFF
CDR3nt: TGCAGCGTATCAACAGGGGTAACTGAAGCTTTCTTT

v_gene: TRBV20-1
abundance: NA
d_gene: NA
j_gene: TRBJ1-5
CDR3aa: CSAQDSQRASNQPQHF
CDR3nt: TGCAGTGCCCAGGACAGCCAACGGGCGAGCAATCAGCCCCAGCATTTT

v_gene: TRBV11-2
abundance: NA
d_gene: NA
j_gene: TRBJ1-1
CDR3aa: CASSFDPEVGLTEAFF
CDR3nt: TGTGCCAGCAGCTTCGACCCAGAAGTCGGGCTGACTGAAGCTTTCTTT

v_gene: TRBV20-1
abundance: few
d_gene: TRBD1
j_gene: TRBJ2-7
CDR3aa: CSAREVGVQGIHEQYF
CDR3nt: TGTAGTGCTAGAGAGGTCGGGGTACAGGGGATCCACGAGCAGTACTTC

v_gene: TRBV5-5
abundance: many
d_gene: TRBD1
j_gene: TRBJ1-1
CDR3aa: CASSHRGMNTEAFF
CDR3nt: TGTGCCAGCAGCCACAGGGGGATGAACACTGAAGCTTTCTTT

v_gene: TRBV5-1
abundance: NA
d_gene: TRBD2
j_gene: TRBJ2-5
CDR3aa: CASSLVVAGLQETQYF
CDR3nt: TGCGCCAGCAGCTTGGTGGTAGCGGGATTACAAGAGACCCAGTACTTC

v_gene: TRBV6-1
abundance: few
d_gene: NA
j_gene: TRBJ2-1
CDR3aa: CASSESGRATQFF
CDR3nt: TGTGCCAGCAGTGAGAGCGGTAGGGCCACGCAGTTCTTC

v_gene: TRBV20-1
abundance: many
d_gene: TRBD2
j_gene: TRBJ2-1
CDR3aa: CSARDPGLAGGPEEQFF
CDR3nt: TGCAGTGCTAGAGATCCGGGACTAGCGGGAGGGCCTGAGGAGCAGTTCTTC

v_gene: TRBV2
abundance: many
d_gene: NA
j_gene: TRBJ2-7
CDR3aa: CASSLGVGYEQYF
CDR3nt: TGTGCCAGCAGTTTAGGGGTAGGCTACGAGCAGTACTTC

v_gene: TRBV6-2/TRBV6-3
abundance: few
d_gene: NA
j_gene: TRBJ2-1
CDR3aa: CASRAVTGNNEQFF
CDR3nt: TGCGCCAGCAGAGCCGTGACGGGGAACAATGAGCAGTTCTTC

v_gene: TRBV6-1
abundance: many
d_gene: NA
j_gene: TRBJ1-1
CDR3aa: CASSQGRGSTEAFF
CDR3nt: TGTGCCAGTTCTCAGGGGCGGGGGAGCACTGAAGCTTTCTTT

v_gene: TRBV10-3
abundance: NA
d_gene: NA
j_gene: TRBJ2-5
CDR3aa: CAISESAALQETQYF
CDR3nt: TGTGCCATCAGTGAGTCGGCGGCATTGCAAGAGACCCAGTACTTC

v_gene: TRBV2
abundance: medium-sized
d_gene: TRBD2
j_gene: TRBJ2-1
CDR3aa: CASSGLADYNEQFF
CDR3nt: TGTGCCAGCAGTGGCCTAGCGGATTACAATGAGCAGTTCTTC

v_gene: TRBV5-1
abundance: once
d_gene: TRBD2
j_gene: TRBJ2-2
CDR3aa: CASSPGGSEHTGELFF
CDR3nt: TGCGCCAGCAGCCCCGGGGGGAGTGAGCACACCGGGGAGCTGTTTTTT

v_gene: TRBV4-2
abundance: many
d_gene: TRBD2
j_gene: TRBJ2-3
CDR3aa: CASSQPTSGHTDTQYF
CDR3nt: TGTGCCAGCAGCCAACCGACTAGCGGCCACACAGATACGCAGTATTTT

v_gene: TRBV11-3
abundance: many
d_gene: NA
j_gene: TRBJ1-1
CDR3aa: CASSLSGRRMNTEAFF
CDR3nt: TGTGCCAGCAGCTTATCGGGAAGGAGAATGAACACTGAAGCTTTCTTT

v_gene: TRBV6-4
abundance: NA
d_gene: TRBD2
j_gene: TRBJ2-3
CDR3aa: CASSEREQDTQYF
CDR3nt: TGTGCCAGCAGTGAGCGGGAGCAAGATACGCAGTATTTT

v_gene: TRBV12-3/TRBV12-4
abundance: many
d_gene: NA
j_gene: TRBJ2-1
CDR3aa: CASSYGGPYNEQFF
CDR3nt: TGTGCCAGCAGTTACGGGGGCCCCTACAATGAGCAGTTCTTC

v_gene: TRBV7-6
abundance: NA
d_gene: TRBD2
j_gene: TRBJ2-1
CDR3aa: CASSLGDYGNEQFF
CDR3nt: TGTGCCAGCAGCTTAGGGGACTACGGCAATGAGCAGTTCTTC